The sequence of this TCR beta chain was determined in a study of cytotoxic CD8 clonotypes in ibrutinib-treated CLL. With 6 bases removed from V and 4 bases from J, the gap between germline ends came to 13 bases. The CDR3 runs 13 residues. Per the germline V gene, CDR1 is SGHAT and CDR2 is FQDESV (reference sequence). Assay used: immunoSEQ multiplex PCR; TCRdb lists only in-frame clones, some missing. The table includes around 70,000 clones, about nine tenths detected once. This TCR derives from a human donor with chronic lymphocytic leukemia. The sequenced sample was PBMCs, obtained after 12 months of ibrutinib treatment. This chain joins TRBV11-1 and TRBJ2-7; a weak D match, TRBD1 (5 bases). CDR3 coding DNA: TGTGCCAGCAGACCGGACACGATATACGAGCAGTACTTC. It specifies CASRPDTIYEQYF.